The T cell receptor (beta chain) described here comes from a study of T-cell memory formation after mild COVID-19. Findings and caveats of the study: Cross-reactive memory appears to have joined, as suggested by some responding clones showing up in pre-infection memory.

This clonotype turned up a few times. Its antigen is still unknown. TCRdb processed the 5' RACE reads anew with MiXCR; each CDR3 protein has one entry. The table shows about 200,000 distinct CDR3 sequences, with about a sixth occurring only once. Trimming took 4 bases from V and 7 from J; bases not matched to a gene: 5. The CDR3 has 14 amino acids. The V gene's germline CDR1 is MNHEY and CDR2 SVGAGI. This chain connects TRBV6-5 to TRBJ1-2; 11 nucleotides line up with TRBD1. The receptor comes from an adult woman who had mild COVID-19 (a few samples of this study predate the infection). Cell type and time point are not known. Sequencing was done on a sample of PBMCs or a T cell subset sorted from them (not recorded which). DNA of the CDR3: TGTGCCAGCAGTTCGACCGGACAGGGGGCTGGCTACACCTTC. Amino acid sequence: CASSSTGQGAGYTF.